This TCR beta chain emerged from a study of T cell changes during pregnancy in multiple sclerosis. Clones were sequenced by immunoSEQ multiplex PCR, and TCRdb holds only the in-frame ones, with some missing. In the table there are tens of thousands of clones, about 90% of which are singletons. Germline loops: CDR1 SGDLS, CDR2 YYNGEE. The CDR3 spans 15 residues. Trimming took off 0 bases at V and 5 bases at J, with 11 bases between the two ends. This receptor was obtained from a female donor with multiple sclerosis, enrolled in a pregnancy study. The source was CD8+ T cells from peripheral blood mononuclear cells, collected before pregnancy. The chain links TRBV9 to TRBJ1-4; TRBD1 is a possible D gene (6 bases). DNA for the CDR3: TGTGCCAGCAGCGTAGATTCAGGGACAAATGAAAAACTGTTTTTT. Translating gives CASSVDSGTNEKLFF. The variable domain in full, completed from reference TRBV9 and TRBJ1-4, reads DSGVTQTPKHLITATGQRVTLRCSPRSGDLSVYWYQQSLDQGLQFLIQYYNGEERAKGNILERFSAQQFPDLHSELNLSSLELGDSALYFCASSVDSGTNEKLFFGSGTQLSVL.